Listed below are T cell receptor beta chains from one sample, sequenced in a study of T cell changes during pregnancy in multiple sclerosis. The data were produced by immunoSEQ multiplex PCR, yet TCRdb's version contains in-frame clones alone and is incomplete. The repertoire holds roughly 69,000 clones, roughly 93% seen once, with 1.4% in the top ten. The input for sequencing was peripheral blood, taken in the third trimester of pregnancy. These TCRs come from a female donor with multiple sclerosis, enrolled in a pregnancy study. Each CDR3 is given with its conserved first and last residue. The order of the fields is J gene, V gene, D gene, clone size, CDR3 DNA, CDR3 protein. D genes are given only for firm matches. Expanded clones are given a class, and other clones once, few, many or no size at all.

TRBJ1-2	TRBV5-1	TRBD1	NA	TGCGCCAGCAGCCTGGCAGGGGGATGGTATGGCTACACCTTC	CASSLAGGWYGYTF
TRBJ1-1	TRBV7-9	NA	NA	TGTGCCAGCAGCCCGGGACTCCCGGGCACTGAAGCTTTCTTT	CASSPGLPGTEAFF
TRBJ2-7	TRBV6-1	TRBD2	NA	TGTGCCAGCAGTGAAGAGTTAGCGGGGGCATACGAGCAGTACTTC	CASSEELAGAYEQYF
TRBJ2-1	TRBV5-8	NA	once	TGTGCCATCGGTTCCCGGACAGATTCCGAAAATGAGCAGTTCTTC	CAIGSRTDSENEQFF
TRBJ2-3	TRBV6-1	TRBD2	NA	TGTGCCAGCAGTGCTCACCGGACTAGCGGGGGGGCGGCGACAGATACGCAGTATTTT	CASSAHRTSGGAATDTQYF
TRBJ2-7	TRBV2	NA	NA	TGTGCCAGCAGGGGTGGGGGGATCCTTGGCGAGCAGTACTTC	CASRGGGILGEQYF
TRBJ1-6	TRBV30	TRBD1	NA	TGTGCCTGGAAGAGGAGACAGGGGGATCCTAATTCACCCCTCCACTTT	CAWKRRQGDPNSPLHF
TRBJ2-2	TRBV2	NA	NA	TGTGCCAGCAGTGGGCGGTGGAGGGGCAACACCGGGGAGCTGTTTTTT	CASSGRWRGNTGELFF
TRBJ1-4	TRBV19	TRBD1	NA	TGTGCCAGTAGTGCCTGGGGACAGGTCGTAATTTTT	CASSAWGQVVIF
TRBJ2-7	TRBV5-8	NA	NA	TGTGCCAGCAGCCCTCGCGGGACGCGCAAGTACTTC	CASSPRGTRKYF
TRBJ1-1	TRBV18	NA	NA	TGTGCCAGCACTCGGGGGGTAATGAACACTGAAGCTTTCTTT	CASTRGVMNTEAFF
TRBJ2-3	TRBV5-4	NA	NA	TGTGCCAGCAGAACCGACAGAGTTAGCACAGATACGCAGTATTTT	CASRTDRVSTDTQYF
TRBJ2-2	TRBV28	NA	NA	TGTGCCAGCAGTTCAGGGTCCACCGGGGAGCTGTTTTTT	CASSSGSTGELFF
TRBJ1-2	TRBV5-6	TRBD1	NA	TGTGCCAGCAGCTCACCAGACAGGGCCTGGAATGGCTACACCTTC	CASSSPDRAWNGYTF
TRBJ1-1	TRBV5-8	TRBD1	NA	TGTGCCAGCAGCTTAAGGACAGGGGGGAGGACTGAAGCTTTCTTT	CASSLRTGGRTEAFF
TRBJ1-4	TRBV19	NA	NA	TGTGCCAGTAGTATCCCCGCTCCCCGTGAAGGCGGGGCAAAACTGTTTTTT	CASSIPAPREGGAKLFF
TRBJ2-1	TRBV9	TRBD2	NA	TGTGCCAGCAGCTCCCTAGCGGGGAAATACAATGAGCAGTTCTTC	CASSSLAGKYNEQFF
TRBJ1-1	TRBV18	NA	NA	TGTGCCAGCTCACCAACTTCGGCTTTTGCAGGCACTGAAGCTTTCTTT	CASSPTSAFAGTEAFF
TRBJ2-1	TRBV6-6	TRBD2	once	TGTGCCAGCAGCCACAGACTAGCGGCAACCTATGAGCAGTTCTTC	CASSHRLAATYEQFF
TRBJ2-5	TRBV5-8	NA	NA	TGTGCCAGCAGCTTGGGGACTCGCCTGGGGGAGACCCAGTACTTC	CASSLGTRLGETQYF
TRBJ2-5	TRBV7-2	NA	NA	TGTGCCAGCAGCTTGGTAGGGGTTCTTAGGAACCAAGAGACCCAGTACTTC	CASSLVGVLRNQETQYF
TRBJ1-1	TRBV7-2	NA	NA	TGTGCCAGCAGCTTACGTGACAGTAAAGCTTTCTTT	CASSLRDSKAFF
TRBJ1-2	TRBV7-9	NA	NA	TGTGCCAGCAGCTTAGTTCGGGACACCTATGGCTACACCTTC	CASSLVRDTYGYTF
TRBJ1-1	TRBV5-1	NA	NA	TGCGCCAGCAGCTTGGTAATGGGGGCGATGAACACTGAAGCTTTCTTT	CASSLVMGAMNTEAFF
TRBJ2-5	TRBV6-5	TRBD2	NA	TGTGCCAGCTCGAAGCGGGGTTGGGTCGAAGAGACCCAGTACTTC	CASSKRGWVEETQYF
TRBJ1-5	TRBV5-6	NA	once	TGTGCCAGCAGCTTCGGCCCACTGAGGGGCAATCAGCCCCAGCATTTT	CASSFGPLRGNQPQHF
TRBJ2-2	TRBV23-1	NA	NA	TGCGCCAGCACCATAGGGACACCTAACACCGGGGAGCTGTTTTTT	CASTIGTPNTGELFF
TRBJ1-5	TRBV7-9	NA	NA	TGTGCCAGCAGCTTAGCGGAGACAGTCAATCAGCCCCAGCATTTT	CASSLAETVNQPQHF
TRBJ1-4	TRBV7-8	TRBD1	NA	TGTGCCAGTGGGGACAGGGTGGATGAAAAACTGTTTTTT	CASGDRVDEKLFF